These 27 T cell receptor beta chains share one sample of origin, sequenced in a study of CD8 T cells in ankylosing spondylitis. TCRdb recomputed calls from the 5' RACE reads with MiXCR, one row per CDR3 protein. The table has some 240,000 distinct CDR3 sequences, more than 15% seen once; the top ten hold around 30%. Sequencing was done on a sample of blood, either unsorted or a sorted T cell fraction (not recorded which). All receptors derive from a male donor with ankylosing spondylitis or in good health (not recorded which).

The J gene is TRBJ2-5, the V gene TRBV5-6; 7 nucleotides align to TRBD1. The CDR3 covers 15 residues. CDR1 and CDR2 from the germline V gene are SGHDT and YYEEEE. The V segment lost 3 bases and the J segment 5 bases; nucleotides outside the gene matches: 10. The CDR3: CASSYWTGLLETQYF. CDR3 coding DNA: TGTGCCAGCAGCTATTGGACAGGACTCTTGGAGACCCAGTACTTC.

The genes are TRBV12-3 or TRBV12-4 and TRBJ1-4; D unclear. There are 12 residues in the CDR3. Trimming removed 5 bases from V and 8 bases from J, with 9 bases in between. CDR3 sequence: CASSVESEKLFF. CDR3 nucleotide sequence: TGTGCCAGCAGTGTAGAGTCCGAAAAACTGTTTTTT.

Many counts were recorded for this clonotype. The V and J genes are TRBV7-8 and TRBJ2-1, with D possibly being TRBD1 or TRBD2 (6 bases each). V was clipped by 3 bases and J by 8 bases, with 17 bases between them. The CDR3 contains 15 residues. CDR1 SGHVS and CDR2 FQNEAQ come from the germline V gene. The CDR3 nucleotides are TGTGCCAGCAGCTTGACGGGACTCGGGGGCGATGAGCAGTTCTTC. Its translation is CASSLTGLGGDEQFF. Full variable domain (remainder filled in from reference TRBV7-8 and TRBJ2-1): GAGVSQSPRYKVAKRGQDVALRCDPISGHVSLFWYQQALGQGPEFLTYFQNEAQLDKSGLPSDRFFAERPEGSVSTLKIQRTQQEDSAVYLCASSLTGLGGDEQFFGPGTRLTVL.

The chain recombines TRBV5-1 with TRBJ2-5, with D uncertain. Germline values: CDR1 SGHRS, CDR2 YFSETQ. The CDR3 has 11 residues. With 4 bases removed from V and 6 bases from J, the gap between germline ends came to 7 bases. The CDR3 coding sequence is TGCGCCAGCAGCGTGGAACAGACCCAGTACTTC. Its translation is CASSVEQTQYF.

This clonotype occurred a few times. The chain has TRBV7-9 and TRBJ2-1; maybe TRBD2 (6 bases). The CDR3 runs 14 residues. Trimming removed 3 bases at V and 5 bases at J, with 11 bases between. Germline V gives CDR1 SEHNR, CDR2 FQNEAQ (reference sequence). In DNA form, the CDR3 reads TGTGCCAGCAGCTTGCGGGGCTCTGACAATGAGCAGTTCTTC. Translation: CASSLRGSDNEQFF.

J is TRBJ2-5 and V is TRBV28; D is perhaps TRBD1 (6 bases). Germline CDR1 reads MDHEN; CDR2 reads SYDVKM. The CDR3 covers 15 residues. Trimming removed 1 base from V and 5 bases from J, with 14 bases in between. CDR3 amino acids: CASSLSGQTGETQYF. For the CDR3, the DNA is TGTGCCAGCAGTTTATCGGGGCAAACAGGGGAGACCCAGTACTTC.

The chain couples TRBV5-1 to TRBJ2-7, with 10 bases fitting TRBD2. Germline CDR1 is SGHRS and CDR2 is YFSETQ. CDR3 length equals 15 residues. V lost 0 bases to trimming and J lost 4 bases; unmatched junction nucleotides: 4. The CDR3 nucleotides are TGCGCCAGCAGCTTGGAGACTAGCGGGCTGTACGAGCAGTACTTC. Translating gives CASSLETSGLYEQYF.

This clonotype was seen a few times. CDR3 in DNA: TGTGCCAGCAGCTTAGTAACAGGGCCGATCCTCAATGAGCAGTTCTTC. It specifies CASSLVTGPILNEQFF. The chain joins TRBV7-2 to TRBJ2-1; D might be TRBD1 (6 bases). CDR3 length: 16 residues. The V gene lost 1 base and the J gene lost 6 bases, with 16 bases spanning the gap. Per germline, CDR1 SGHTA and CDR2 FQGNSA.

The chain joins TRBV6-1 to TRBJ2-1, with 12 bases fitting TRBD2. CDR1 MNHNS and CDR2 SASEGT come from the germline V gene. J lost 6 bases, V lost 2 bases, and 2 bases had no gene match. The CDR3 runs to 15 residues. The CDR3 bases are TGTGCCAGCAGTGAAAGGACTAGCGGGATCAATGAGCAGTTCTTC. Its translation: CASSERTSGINEQFF.

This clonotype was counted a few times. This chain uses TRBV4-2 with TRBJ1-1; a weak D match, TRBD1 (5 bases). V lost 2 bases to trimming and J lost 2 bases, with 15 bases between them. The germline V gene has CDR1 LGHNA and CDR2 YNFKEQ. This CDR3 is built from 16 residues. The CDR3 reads CASSQSRDSINTEAFF. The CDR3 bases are TGTGCCAGCAGCCAATCTCGAGACAGCATAAACACTGAAGCTTTCTTT.

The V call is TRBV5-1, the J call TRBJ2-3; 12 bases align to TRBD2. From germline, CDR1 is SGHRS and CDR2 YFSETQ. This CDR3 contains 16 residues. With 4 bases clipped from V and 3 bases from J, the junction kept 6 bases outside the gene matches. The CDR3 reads CASSVRTSGVTDTQYF. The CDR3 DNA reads TGCGCCAGCAGCGTACGGACTAGCGGGGTGACAGATACGCAGTATTTT.

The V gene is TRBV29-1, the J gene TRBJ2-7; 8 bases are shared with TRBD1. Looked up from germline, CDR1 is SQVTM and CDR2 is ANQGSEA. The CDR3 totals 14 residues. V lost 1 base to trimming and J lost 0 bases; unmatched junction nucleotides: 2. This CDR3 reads CSVEGTGSSYEQYF. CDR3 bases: TGCAGCGTTGAAGGGACAGGGAGCTCCTACGAGCAGTACTTC.

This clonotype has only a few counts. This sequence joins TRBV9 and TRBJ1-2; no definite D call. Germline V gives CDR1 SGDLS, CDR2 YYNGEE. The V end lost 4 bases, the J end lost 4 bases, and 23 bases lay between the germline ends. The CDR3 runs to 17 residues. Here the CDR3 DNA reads TGTGCCAGCAGCTCAGTAGGAGGAGAAGTGGGTACCTATGGCTACACCTTC. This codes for CASSSVGGEVGTYGYTF.

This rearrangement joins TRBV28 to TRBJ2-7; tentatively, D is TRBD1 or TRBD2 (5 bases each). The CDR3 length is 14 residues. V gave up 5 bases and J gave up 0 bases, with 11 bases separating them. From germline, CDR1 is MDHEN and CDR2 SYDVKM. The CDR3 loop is CASSPGTNSYEQYF. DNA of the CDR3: TGTGCCAGCAGTCCCGGGACCAACTCCTACGAGCAGTACTTC.

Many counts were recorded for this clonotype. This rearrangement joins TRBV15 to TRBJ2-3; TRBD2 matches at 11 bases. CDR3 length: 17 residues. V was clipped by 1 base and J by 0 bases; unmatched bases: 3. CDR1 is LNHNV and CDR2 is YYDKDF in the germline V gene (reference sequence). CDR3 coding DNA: TGTGCCACCAGCAGAGTAGCGGGAGGGCCTAGCACAGATACGCAGTATTTT. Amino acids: CATSRVAGGPSTDTQYF.

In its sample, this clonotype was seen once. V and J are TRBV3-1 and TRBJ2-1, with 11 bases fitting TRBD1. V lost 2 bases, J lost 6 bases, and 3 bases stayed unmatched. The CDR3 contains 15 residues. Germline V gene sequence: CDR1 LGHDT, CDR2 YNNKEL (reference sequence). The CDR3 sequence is CASSQRTGGSNEQFF. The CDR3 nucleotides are TGTGCCAGCAGCCAACGGACAGGGGGCTCCAATGAGCAGTTCTTC.

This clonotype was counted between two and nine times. The CDR3 coding sequence is TGTGCCAGCAGTCCCCAGGGTAGCAATCAGCCCCAGCATTTT. This translates into CASSPQGSNQPQHF. The V call is TRBV12-3 or TRBV12-4, the J call TRBJ1-5; D is possibly TRBD1 (5 bases). V was pared by 5 bases and J by 0 bases, with 8 bases between. CDR3 length: 14 amino acids.

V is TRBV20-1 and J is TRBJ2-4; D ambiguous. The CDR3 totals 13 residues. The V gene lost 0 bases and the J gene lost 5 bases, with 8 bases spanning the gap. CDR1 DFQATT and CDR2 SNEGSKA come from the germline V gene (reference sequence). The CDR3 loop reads CSARDRSENIQYF. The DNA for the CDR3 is TGCAGTGCTAGAGATAGGTCAGAAAACATTCAGTACTTC.

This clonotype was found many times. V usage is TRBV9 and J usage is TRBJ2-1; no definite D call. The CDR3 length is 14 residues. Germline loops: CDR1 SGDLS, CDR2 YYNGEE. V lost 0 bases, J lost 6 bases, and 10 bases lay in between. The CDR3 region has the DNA TGTGCCAGCAGCGTAGATTTAGGGTCCAATGAGCAGTTCTTC. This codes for CASSVDLGSNEQFF. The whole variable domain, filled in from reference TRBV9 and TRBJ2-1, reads DSGVTQTPKHLITATGQRVTLRCSPRSGDLSVYWYQQSLDQGLQFLIQYYNGEERAKGNILERFSAQQFPDLHSELNLSSLELGDSALYFCASSVDLGSNEQFFGPGTRLTVL.

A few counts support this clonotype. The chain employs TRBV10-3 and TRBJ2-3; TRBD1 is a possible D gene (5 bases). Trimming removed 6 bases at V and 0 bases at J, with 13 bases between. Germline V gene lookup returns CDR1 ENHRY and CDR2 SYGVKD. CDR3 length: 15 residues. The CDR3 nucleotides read TGTGCCATCAGGCAGGGATCTGGGAGCACAGATACGCAGTATTTT. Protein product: CAIRQGSGSTDTQYF.

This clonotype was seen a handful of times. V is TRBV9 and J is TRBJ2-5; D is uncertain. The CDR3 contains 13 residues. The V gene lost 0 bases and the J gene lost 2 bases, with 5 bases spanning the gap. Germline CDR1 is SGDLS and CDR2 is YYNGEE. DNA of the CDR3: TGTGCCAGCAGCGTAGCCGGACAAGAGACCCAGTACTTC. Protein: CASSVAGQETQYF.

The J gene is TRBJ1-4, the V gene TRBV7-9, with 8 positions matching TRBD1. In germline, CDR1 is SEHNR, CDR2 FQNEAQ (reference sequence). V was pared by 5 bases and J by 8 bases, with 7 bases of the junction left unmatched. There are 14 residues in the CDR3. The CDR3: CASSRGQDVEKLFF. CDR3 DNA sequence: TGTGCCAGCAGCCGGGGACAGGACGTGGAAAAACTGTTTTTT.

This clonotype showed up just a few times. The DNA for the CDR3 is TGCGCCAGCAGCTTGGGACAGGGGGATTTGTGGCCCCAGCATTTT. The encoded protein is CASSLGQGDLWPQHF. J is TRBJ1-5 and V is TRBV5-1; TRBD1 matches at 9 bases. This CDR3 is 15 amino acids long. The V gene end was trimmed by 0 bases and the J gene end by 9 bases; junction bases not matched to a gene: 7. Germline lookup yields CDR1 SGHRS and CDR2 YFSETQ.

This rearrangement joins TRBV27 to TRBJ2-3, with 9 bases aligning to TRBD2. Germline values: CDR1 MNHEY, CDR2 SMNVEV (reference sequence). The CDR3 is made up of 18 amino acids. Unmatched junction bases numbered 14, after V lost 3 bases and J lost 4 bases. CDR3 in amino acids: CASSFMGGAGGRADTQYF. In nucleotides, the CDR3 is TGTGCCAGCAGTTTTATGGGGGGCGCAGGCGGGAGGGCAGATACGCAGTATTTT.

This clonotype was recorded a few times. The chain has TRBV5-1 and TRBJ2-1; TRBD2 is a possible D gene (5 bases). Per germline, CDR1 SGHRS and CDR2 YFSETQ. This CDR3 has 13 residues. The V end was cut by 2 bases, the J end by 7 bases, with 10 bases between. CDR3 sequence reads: CASSLPGNNEQFF. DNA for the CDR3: TGCGCCAGCAGCTTACCCGGGAATAATGAGCAGTTCTTC.

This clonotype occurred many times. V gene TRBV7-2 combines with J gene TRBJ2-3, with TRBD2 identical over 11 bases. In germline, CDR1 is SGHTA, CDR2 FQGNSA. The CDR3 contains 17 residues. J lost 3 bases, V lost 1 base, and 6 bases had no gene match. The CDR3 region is CASSLGQLAGVTDTQYF. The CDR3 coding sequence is TGTGCCAGCAGCTTAGGACAACTAGCGGGAGTTACAGATACGCAGTATTTT.

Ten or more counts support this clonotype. The CDR3 is CASSQTSASYNEQFF. The CDR3 DNA sequence: TGCGCCAGCAGCCAAACTAGCGCCTCCTACAATGAGCAGTTCTTC. V usage is TRBV4-1 and J usage is TRBJ2-1; TRBD2 matches at 7 bases. CDR3 length: 15 amino acids. Germline values: CDR1 MGHRA, CDR2 YSYEKL. Trimming cost V 2 bases and J 0 bases; bases outside gene matches: 1.